A selection of T cell receptor beta chains follows, all from one sample in a study of cytomegalovirus exposure and HLA in healthy donors. Data came from immunoSEQ multiplex PCR; TCRdb stores just in-frame clones and leaves some out. The table shows some 180,000 clones, with roughly 88% occurring only once. Sequenced input: PBMCs. Receptors were obtained from a girl under 10 years old in good health and CMV-seropositive. CDR3s include the opening cysteine and the closing phenylalanine or tryptophan. The D gene is left open where the match is weak. A clone size is listed for some rows: how often the clone was seen (once, few, many), or a class if it is expanded.

d_call,j_call,v_call,clone_size,cdr3_aa,cdr3_nt
.,TRBJ1-2,TRBV4-1,.,CASSQAGGKIGYTF,TGCGCCAGCAGCCAAGCCGGGGGAAAAATTGGCTACACCTTC
TRBD2,TRBJ2-5,TRBV7-2,.,CASSFGLTSGKSETQYF,TGTGCCAGCAGCTTCGGGTTGACTAGCGGGAAGTCGGAGACCCAGTACTTC
.,TRBJ2-7,TRBV9,.,CASSVFNRGGEQYF,TGTGCCAGCAGCGTATTTAACAGGGGGGGGGAGCAGTACTTC
TRBD1,TRBJ1-1,TRBV28,.,CASSFLGQGINTEAFF,TGTGCCAGCAGTTTTCTGGGACAGGGGATCAACACTGAAGCTTTCTTT
.,TRBJ2-7,TRBV11-2,.,CASSPRGPPYEQYF,TGTGCCAGCAGCCCCAGAGGGCCCCCCTACGAGCAGTACTTC
TRBD2,TRBJ2-1,TRBV9,few,CASSVPLASGRDEQFF,TGTGCCAGCAGCGTCCCTTTAGCTAGCGGTAGGGATGAGCAGTTCTTC
.,TRBJ2-3,TRBV2,.,CAGGRYTDTQYF,TGTGCCGGAGGACGCTACACAGATACGCAGTATTTT
TRBD1,TRBJ2-1,TRBV9,.,CASSVGGTGPEYEQFF,TGTGCCAGCAGCGTAGGCGGGACAGGGCCTGAATATGAGCAGTTCTTC
.,TRBJ1-1,TRBV29-1,.,CSTRQKNTEAFF,TGCAGCACAAGACAAAAGAACACTGAAGCTTTCTTT
.,TRBJ2-2,TRBV7-2,.,CASGSRVSNTGELFF,TGTGCCAGCGGATCCCGGGTTTCGAACACCGGGGAGCTGTTTTTT
.,TRBJ1-2,TRBV2,.,CASSESDRIYGYTF,TGTGCCAGCAGTGAGTCTGACAGAATCTATGGCTACACCTTC
TRBD1,TRBJ1-2,TRBV5-4,few,CASSLEGQNLYGYTF,TGTGCCAGCAGCTTGGAGGGACAGAATCTATATGGCTACACCTTC
TRBD1,TRBJ2-1,TRBV6-4,.,CASSDIPGTGVLSSYNEQFF,TGTGCCAGCAGTGACATACCCGGGACAGGGGTGCTAAGCTCCTACAATGAGCAGTTCTTC
.,TRBJ1-2,TRBV27,.,CASSLGRYYGYTF,TGTGCCAGCAGTTTAGGCCGTTACTATGGCTACACCTTC
.,TRBJ2-2,TRBV19,.,CASSIVLSGSGELFF,TGTGCCAGTAGTATAGTCCTCTCGGGGTCCGGGGAGCTGTTTTTT
TRBD1,TRBJ1-1,TRBV6-1,few,CASRESGQGTAFF,TGTGCCAGCAGGGAAAGTGGACAGGGGACTGCTTTCTTT
TRBD1,TRBJ1-4,TRBV4-2,.,CASSQDGTGNEKLFF,TGTGCCAGCAGCCAAGACGGGACAGGGAATGAAAAACTGTTTTTT
.,TRBJ1-1,TRBV2,.,CASTRLYLNTEAFF,TGTGCCAGCACCAGACTTTATTTGAACACTGAAGCTTTCTTT
TRBD1,TRBJ1-5,TRBV6-5,.,CASSFRDSNSNQPQHF,TGTGCCAGCAGTTTCCGGGACAGCAATAGCAATCAGCCCCAGCATTTT
.,TRBJ1-2,TRBV6-1,.,CASRDSSSYGYTF,TGTGCCAGCAGGGACAGTAGTTCCTATGGCTACACCTTC
.,TRBJ2-7,TRBV27,.,CASSLRRDRAYEQYF,TGTGCCAGCAGTTTAAGGCGAGACAGAGCCTACGAGCAGTACTTC
.,TRBJ1-1,TRBV19,.,CASSIVATGGTEAFF,TGTGCCAGTAGTATAGTGGCCACCGGGGGCACTGAAGCTTTCTTT
.,TRBJ2-1,TRBV6-4,.,CASPITFNLFRDEQFF,TGTGCCAGCCCCATTACTTTTAACTTATTCCGGGATGAGCAGTTCTTC
.,TRBJ1-1,TRBV11-2,few,CASSNNKGGNTEAFF,TGTGCCAGCAGCAACAACAAAGGGGGGAACACTGAAGCTTTCTTT
TRBD1,TRBJ1-2,TRBV6-1,.,CASSVRDRTFGGYTF,TGTGCCAGCAGTGTCCGGGACAGGACTTTCGGTGGCTACACCTTC
TRBD1,TRBJ2-1,TRBV6-1,few,CASRSRTGDNEQFF,TGTGCCAGCAGATCCCGGACAGGGGACAATGAGCAGTTCTTC
.,TRBJ1-2,TRBV5-1,.,CASSLVSQGLGYGYTF,TGCGCCAGCAGCTTGGTCAGTCAGGGGCTCGGCTATGGCTACACCTTC
TRBD2,TRBJ2-1,TRBV4-1,.,CASSRGAGVGEQFF,TGCGCCAGCAGCCGTGGGGCGGGAGTAGGTGAGCAGTTCTTC
TRBD1,TRBJ1-1,TRBV30,.,CAWREQGVGQSFF,TGTGCCTGGAGGGAACAGGGGGTAGGCCAATCTTTCTTT
.,TRBJ2-3,TRBV29-1,.,CSGTIVGARDTQYF,TGCAGCGGGACCATCGTAGGGGCCCGTGATACGCAGTATTTT
.,TRBJ2-5,TRBV19,.,CASSIVGTNQETQYF,TGTGCCAGTAGTATAGTCGGGACAAACCAAGAGACCCAGTACTTC
.,TRBJ2-5,TRBV6-1,.,CARALQETQYF,TGTGCCAGGGCCCTCCAAGAGACCCAGTACTTC
.,TRBJ2-2,TRBV11-3,.,CASSFYTRDPTGGGLFF,TGTGCCAGCAGCTTCTACACGCGCGACCCCACCGGGGGAGGGCTGTTTTTT
.,TRBJ1-4,TRBV30,.,CAWSVMLSFSNEKLFF,TGTGCCTGGAGTGTAATGTTGAGCTTCTCTAATGAAAAACTGTTTTTT
.,TRBJ1-2,TRBV2,.,CASSRDNNYGYTF,TGTGCCAGCAGCCGGGACAACAACTATGGCTACACCTTC
TRBD1,TRBJ2-1,TRBV10-3,.,CAISTDRLSYNEQFF,TGTGCCATCAGTACGGACAGGTTATCCTACAATGAGCAGTTCTTC
TRBD1,TRBJ2-1,TRBV7-2,.,CASSTGGTVRNEQFF,TGTGCCAGCAGCACAGGGGGGACAGTCCGCAATGAGCAGTTCTTC
TRBD1,TRBJ1-1,TRBV4-1,few,CASSPSDRANTEAFF,TGCGCCAGCAGCCCATCGGACAGGGCGAACACTGAAGCTTTCTTT
TRBD2,TRBJ2-1,TRBV11-3,.,CASSLFQRDSDEQFF,TGTGCCAGCAGCTTATTCCAGCGGGATAGTGATGAGCAGTTCTTC
TRBD1,TRBJ1-2,TRBV11-1,.,CASSLVGQATAYGYTF,TGTGCCAGCAGCTTAGTGGGACAGGCCACCGCTTATGGCTACACCTTC
TRBD1,TRBJ1-2,TRBV15,.,CATLGTEKGLMGGYTF,TGTGCCACCCTCGGGACAGAAAAAGGGTTAATGGGTGGCTACACCTTC
.,TRBJ2-2,TRBV11-1,.,CASSSERTGELFF,TGTGCCAGCAGTTCAGAGCGGACCGGGGAGCTGTTTTTT
TRBD1,TRBJ2-7,TRBV29-1,.,CSVTGQGYEQYF,TGCAGCGTGACCGGACAGGGCTACGAGCAGTACTTC
TRBD1,TRBJ2-1,TRBV18,.,CASSPGTGRSYNEQFF,TGTGCCAGCTCACCAGGGACAGGGAGGTCCTACAATGAGCAGTTCTTC
.,TRBJ2-1,TRBV11-1,.,CASRDPGPGNEQFF,TGTGCCAGCAGGGACCCAGGGCCGGGCAATGAGCAGTTCTTC
.,TRBJ2-2,TRBV30,.,CAWVNTGELFF,TGTGCCTGGGTAAACACCGGGGAGCTGTTTTTT
TRBD2,TRBJ2-1,TRBV30,few,CAWSHGLAGGGNEQFF,TGTGCCTGGAGTCATGGACTAGCGGGAGGTGGCAATGAGCAGTTCTTC
.,TRBJ2-2,TRBV5-1,.,CASSWDILNTGELFF,TGCGCCAGCAGCTGGGACATCCTAAACACCGGGGAGCTGTTTTTT
.,TRBJ1-2,TRBV20-1,.,CSARTGYGYTF,TGCAGTGCTAGGACAGGCTATGGCTACACCTTC
TRBD2,TRBJ2-3,TRBV5-1,.,CASSLGLAGVVGTDTQYF,TGCGCCAGCAGCTTGGGGCTAGCGGGAGTCGTAGGCACAGATACGCAGTATTTT
.,TRBJ1-5,TRBV7-6,.,CASSPGQGQPQHF,TGTGCCAGCAGCCCCGGCCAGGGTCAGCCCCAGCATTTT
.,TRBJ1-5,TRBV28,.,CASRLGQNNQPQHF,TGTGCCAGCAGACTTGGACAGAACAATCAGCCCCAGCATTTT
TRBD1,TRBJ1-2,TRBV12-5,.,CASGLVPGQGSGYTF,TGTGCTAGTGGTTTGGTACCGGGACAGGGTAGTGGCTACACCTTC
.,TRBJ1-3,TRBV4-1,.,CASSPGGGDGNTIYF,TGCGCCAGCAGCCCGGGAGGGGGGGATGGAAACACCATATATTTT
.,TRBJ1-4,TRBV2,.,CASSEEEITNEKLFF,TGTGCCAGCAGTGAGGAGGAGATAACTAATGAAAAACTGTTTTTT
.,TRBJ1-1,TRBV5-1,.,CASSLGGGSGRTEAFF,TGCGCCAGCAGCTTGGGGGGAGGGTCAGGGAGGACTGAAGCTTTCTTT
.,TRBJ2-7,TRBV5-4,few,CASIPRAGSYEQYF,TGTGCCAGCATTCCCCGGGCAGGGTCCTACGAGCAGTACTTC
.,TRBJ1-1,TRBV19,.,CASSIGGTLNTEAFF,TGTGCCAGTAGTATCGGCGGGACGTTGAACACTGAAGCTTTCTTT
TRBD2,TRBJ2-7,TRBV14,.,CASSRLTAGGPWEQYF,TGTGCCAGCAGCCGACTAACCGCGGGAGGGCCTTGGGAGCAGTACTTC
TRBD1,TRBJ1-2,TRBV6-1,few,CASSAQGASGYTF,TGTGCCAGCAGTGCTCAGGGGGCGAGTGGCTACACCTTC